This is a list of T cell receptor beta chains from one sample in a study of cytomegalovirus exposure and HLA in healthy donors. TCRdb keeps only in-frame clones here, not all; method: immunoSEQ multiplex PCR. Found here are some 330,000 clones, 80% to 90% of them singletons; the top ten hold 0.7% to 0.85%. Sequencing was done on a sample of PBMCs. All receptors derive from a young woman in good health and CMV-seronegative. Each CDR3 is given with its conserved first and last residue. Each record gives: clone size, J gene, V gene, CDR3 protein. The size field is filled for only some rows; it gives once, few, many or a size class.

>few|TRBJ2-7|TRBV5-1
CASSGGGQGDEQYF
>.|TRBJ2-5|TRBV6-1
CASSEAGGFKKTQYF
>.|TRBJ2-2|TRBV9
CASSSRGFIDPGELFF
>.|TRBJ2-7|TRBV10-3
CAISLVVPGTTSYEQYF
>.|TRBJ2-3|TRBV7-2
CASSPAVRGPTDTQYF
>.|TRBJ1-4|TRBV5-1
CASSLPSNEKLFF
>.|TRBJ1-1|TRBV28
CASSLANTEAFF
>.|TRBJ1-5|TRBV5-8
CASSQGQGRKPQHF
>.|TRBJ2-7|TRBV28
CASSLPRPGALNEQYF
>.|TRBJ1-2|TRBV18
CASFRSGQTGIPLNYGYTF
>once|TRBJ2-3|TRBV5-1
CASSLGLVGGPTDTQYF
>.|TRBJ1-1|TRBV7-6
CASSPTEALTGWGTEAFF
>.|TRBJ2-3|TRBV9
CASSVNLRSGDTQYF
>.|TRBJ1-5|TRBV28
CASSMTGDSNQPQHF
>.|TRBJ1-5|TRBV6-1
CASSGTLSRDEDQPQHF
>.|TRBJ2-3|TRBV2
CASSERQGRTDTQYF
>.|TRBJ2-5|TRBV7-9
CASSLGSELAETQYF
>.|TRBJ1-5|TRBV6-5
CASRTTGLNQPQHF